Listed below are T cell receptor beta chains from one sample, sequenced in a study of blood T cell repertoires in COVID-19. Produced via immunoSEQ multiplex PCR; TCRdb's table is partial and in-frame only. This table has under 250,000 clones, around 83% appearing once. The sample comprised peripheral blood. These receptor sequences come from a man aged 40-55 years with active or convalescent COVID-19. CDR3s include the opening cysteine and the closing phenylalanine or tryptophan. Each record gives: V gene, clone size, J gene, D gene, CDR3 protein, CDR3 DNA. The D gene is left open where the match is weak. Not every row has a clone size; where given, it reads once, few, many or a size class.

>TRBV18|.|TRBJ1-3|.
CASSPPGRYSGNTIYF
TGTGCCAGCTCACCACCTGGCAGGTACTCTGGAAACACCATATATTTT
>TRBV19|.|TRBJ1-2|TRBD1
CASSILKQGKKHGYTF
TGTGCCAGTAGTATCCTTAAACAGGGGAAGAAGCATGGCTACACCTTC
>TRBV15|.|TRBJ2-1|TRBD2
CATSRGTGTSGVYEQFF
TGTGCCACCAGCAGAGGTACCGGGACTAGCGGGGTGTATGAGCAGTTCTTC
>TRBV2|.|TRBJ1-6|.
CASRPGPSDPLHF
TGTGCCAGCAGGCCGGGTCCGAGCGATCCCCTCCACTTT
>TRBV24-1|.|TRBJ2-7|TRBD1
CATSDMDRSEQYF
TGTGCCACCAGTGATATGGACAGGTCCGAGCAGTACTTC
>TRBV7-2|.|TRBJ1-2|TRBD1
CASSIGTANGYTF
TGTGCCAGCAGCATCGGGACAGCGAATGGCTACACCTTC
>TRBV7-2|few|TRBJ2-1|.
CASSSYTFNEQFF
TGTGCCAGCAGCTCGTACACCTTCAATGAGCAGTTCTTC
>TRBV5-6|.|TRBJ2-5|.
CASSSRGGETQYF
TGTGCCAGCAGCTCAAGGGGGGGTGAGACCCAGTACTTC
>TRBV7-2|.|TRBJ1-4|.
CASSLRLDEKLFF
TGTGCCAGCAGCTTAAGACTCGATGAAAAACTGTTTTTT
>TRBV7-2|.|TRBJ1-1|.
CASSLATSAGFKNTEAFF
TGTGCCAGCAGTTTGGCGACATCGGCAGGTTTCAAGAACACTGAAGCTTTCTTT
>TRBV7-9|.|TRBJ1-4|.
CASSGEEEKLFF
TGTGCCAGCAGCGGGGAGGAGGAAAAACTGTTTTTT
>TRBV12-3/TRBV12-4|.|TRBJ2-1|.
CASSLARGQFF
TGTGCCAGCAGTTTAGCCAGGGGGCAGTTCTTC
>TRBV7-9|.|TRBJ2-7|.
CASSLLPGAEQYF
TGTGCCAGCAGCTTATTACCGGGAGCCGAGCAGTACTTC
>TRBV24-1|.|TRBJ1-5|TRBD1
CATSDSRTGGDQPQHF
TGTGCCACCAGTGATTCTCGGACAGGGGGCGATCAGCCCCAGCATTTT
>TRBV5-4|.|TRBJ2-5|.
CASSSSLEETQYF
TGTGCCAGCAGCTCGTCCCTCGAAGAGACCCAGTACTTC
>TRBV28|.|TRBJ1-1|TRBD1
CASNSGQVITEAFF
TGTGCCAGCAATTCGGGACAGGTAATCACTGAAGCTTTCTTT
>TRBV7-9|.|TRBJ1-6|.
CASSTVTDGNSPLHF
TGTGCCAGCAGCACCGTGACAGATGGTAATTCACCCCTCCACTTT
>TRBV3-1/TRBV3-2|.|TRBJ2-7|.
CASSQAPLETYEQYF
TGTGCCAGCAGCCAAGCCCCGTTAGAAACCTACGAGCAGTACTTC
>TRBV24-1|.|TRBJ1-5|.
CATSDGQPGSEPQHF
TGTGCCACCAGTGATGGACAGCCGGGGTCGGAGCCCCAGCATTTT
>TRBV6-5|few|TRBJ1-1|TRBD1
CASSYEEQGAQAFF
TGTGCCAGCAGTTACGAAGAACAGGGGGCGCAGGCTTTCTTT
>TRBV30|.|TRBJ2-3|.
CAWRTGSGTQYF
TGTGCCTGGCGCACAGGGTCTGGTACGCAGTATTTT
>TRBV21-1|.|TRBJ2-7|.
CASARLKRNYEQYF
TGTGCCAGCGCACGCCTGAAGCGAAACTACGAGCAGTACTTC
>TRBV30|.|TRBJ1-4|.
CAWKDGNNEKLFF
TGTGCCTGGAAGGACGGGAATAATGAAAAACTGTTTTTT
>TRBV7-8|once|TRBJ2-7|TRBD1
CASSRTGVHEQYF
TGTGCCAGCAGCCGGACAGGGGTACACGAGCAGTACTTC
>TRBV4-1|.|TRBJ1-2|.
CASSQDAGFLYGYTF
TGCGCCAGCAGCCAAGATGCAGGGTTCCTCTATGGCTACACCTTC
>TRBV30|.|TRBJ1-1|.
CAWREGQNTEAFF
TGTGCCTGGAGGGAGGGCCAGAACACTGAAGCTTTCTTT
>TRBV7-2|.|TRBJ1-2|.
CASSLDNAARGYTF
TGTGCCAGCAGCCTCGACAACGCAGCCCGTGGCTACACCTTC
>TRBV28|.|TRBJ2-7|.
CASSSTAVGNYEQYF
TGTGCCAGCAGTTCGACAGCCGTGGGGAACTACGAGCAGTACTTC